The TCR beta chain under discussion was sequenced for a study of T cell clonality in common variable immunodeficiency. Study observations and caveats: Fewer TCRbeta clones were shared among CVID subjects than controls. In common variable immunodeficiency, TCR beta chains reportedly carried fewer deletions and N-nucleotide insertions. Authors noted CVID clonality's cause needs subpopulation repertoire sequencing.

CDR1 and CDR2 (germline): SGHVS, FNYEAQ. V gave up 0 bases and J gave up 1 base; unmatched junction bases: 3. This CDR3 has 17 residues. This clone turned up a few times. Its target is unknown. The read finishes 3 residues shy of the CDR3 end, and the germline J gene is used to complete it. The assay was immunoSEQ multiplex PCR, and TCRdb's table has in-frame clones only and misses some. The sample offers under 25,000 clones and no singletons, the top ten holding around 25%. Blood came from CVID subjects not ill and not taking immunomodulatory or immunosuppressive medication. Donors gave about 5 to 8 ml heparinized peripheral whole blood.

What was sequenced was peripheral blood mononuclear cells. This TCR was sampled from a human donor with common variable immunodeficiency. The rearrangement links TRBV7-6 to TRBJ2-3; the match to TRBD2 covers 11 bases. This chain's CDR3 is CASSLAILAGGTDTQYF. CDR3 DNA (partial): TGTGCCAGCAGCTTAGCCATACTAGCGGGGGGCACAGATACG.